Sequencing of this T cell receptor (beta chain) was carried out in a study of OX40 agonist ivuxolimab in advanced cancers. The wider study: Patients were treated with ivuxolimab, an agonistic anti-OX40 (CD134) antibody. Three patients had partial responses: one hepatocellular carcinoma, two cutaneous melanoma.

The table came from immunoSEQ multiplex PCR; TCRdb's copy has only in-frame clones and leaves some out. The sample holds around 30,000 clones, 90% seen once. Whole-study findings and limits: Averaging showed that CD8+ T cells had more expanded clones than CD4+ did.

A remark on this clone: Its antigen is not identified.

The CDR3 spans 20 residues. Germline V gene lookup returns CDR1 LGHNA and CDR2 YSLEER. Here the sequenced sample was CD4+ or CD8+ T cells sorted from blood, taken in a trial of the OX40 agonist ivuxolimab. The rearrangement joins TRBV4-3 to TRBJ2-5; 12 bases align to TRBD2. The DNA end is a closer match to TRBJ2-7, so the J assignment may be wrong. The clonotype comes from an adult with an advanced solid tumor such as melanoma, head and neck, liver or kidney cancer. The CDR3 sequence is CASSQEGSFLTSGGSYEQYF. CDR3 DNA: TGCGCCAGCAGCCAAGAGGGTTCCTTCTTGACTAGCGGGGGCTCCTACGAGCAGTACTTC.